The T cell receptor beta chain under discussion was sequenced for a study of vaccination effects on CD4 cells after COVID-19. Broader study findings: Cross-reactivity with common cold coronaviruses was shown by only 1 of 255 vaccine-induced clones in healthy vaccinees. Late in the post-vaccination period, infection-induced and vaccine-induced clones underwent marked clonal contraction.

Upon completion of 10 days in culture, CD4+ T cells were isolated. Clones were read by immunoSEQ multiplex PCR, and TCRdb kept only the in-frame ones, dropping some. This repertoire shows 20,000 to 25,000 clones, around 73% found once; its top ten account for approximately 9.9%. Details on this clone: The antigen is undetermined.

From germline, CDR1 is MNHEY and CDR2 SVGAGI. Trimming took 8 bases from V and 5 from J, leaving 12 bases between them. The CDR3 is 12 amino acids. This TCR was recovered from a human donor who received a COVID-19 vaccine. Sample: CD4+ T cells from PBMCs cultured without peptide, taken before COVID-19 vaccination. This chain links TRBV6-5 with TRBJ2-5, with D possibly being TRBD1 (6 bases). CDR3 amino acids: CASRTGWETQYF. In DNA, the CDR3 is TGTGCCAGCCGTACAGGGTGGGAGACCCAGTACTTC.